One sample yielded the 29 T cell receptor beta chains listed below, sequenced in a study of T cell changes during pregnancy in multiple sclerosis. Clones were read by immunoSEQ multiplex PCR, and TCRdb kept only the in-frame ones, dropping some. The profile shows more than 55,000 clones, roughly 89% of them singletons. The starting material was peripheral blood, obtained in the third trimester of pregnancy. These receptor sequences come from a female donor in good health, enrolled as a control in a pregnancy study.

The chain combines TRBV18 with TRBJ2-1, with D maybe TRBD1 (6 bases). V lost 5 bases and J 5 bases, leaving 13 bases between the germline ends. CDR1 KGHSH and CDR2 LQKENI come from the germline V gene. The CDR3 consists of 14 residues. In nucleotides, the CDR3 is TGTGCCAGCTCATCCAAACAGGGTCACAATGAGCAGTTCTTC. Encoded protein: CASSSKQGHNEQFF.

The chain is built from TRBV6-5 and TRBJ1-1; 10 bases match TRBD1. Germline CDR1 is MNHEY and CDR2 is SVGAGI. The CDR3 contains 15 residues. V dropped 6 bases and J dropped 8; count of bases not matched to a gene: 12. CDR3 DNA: TGTGCCAGCAGCCGACACGGACAGGGGGGGAGGGAAGCTTTCTTT. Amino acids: CASSRHGQGGREAFF.

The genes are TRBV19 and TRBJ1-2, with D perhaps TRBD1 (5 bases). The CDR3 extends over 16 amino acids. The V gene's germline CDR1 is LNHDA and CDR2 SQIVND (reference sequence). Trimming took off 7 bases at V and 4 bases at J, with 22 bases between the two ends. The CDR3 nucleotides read TGTGCCAGTATTGATCGAGGAGGGGATAGGAGCTATGGCTACACCTTC. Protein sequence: CASIDRGGDRSYGYTF.

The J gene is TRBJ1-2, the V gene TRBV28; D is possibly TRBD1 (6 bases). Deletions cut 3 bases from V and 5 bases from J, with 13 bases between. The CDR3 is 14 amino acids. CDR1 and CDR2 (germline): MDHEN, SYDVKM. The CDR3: CASSLGRTAYGYTF. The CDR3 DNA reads TGTGCCAGCAGTTTGGGACGGACAGCTTATGGCTACACCTTC.

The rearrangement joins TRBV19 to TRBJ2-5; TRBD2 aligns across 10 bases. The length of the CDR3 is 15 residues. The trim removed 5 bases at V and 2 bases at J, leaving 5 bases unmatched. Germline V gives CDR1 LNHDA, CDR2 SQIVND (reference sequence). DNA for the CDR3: TGTGCCAGTAGTCCTAGCGGGAGCGATCAAGAGACCCAGTACTTC. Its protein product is CASSPSGSDQETQYF. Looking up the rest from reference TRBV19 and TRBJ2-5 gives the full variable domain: DGGITQSPKYLFRKEGQNVTLSCEQNLNHDAMYWYRQDPGQGLRLIYYSQIVNDFQKGDIAEGYSVSREKKESFPLTVTSAQKNPTAFYLCASSPSGSDQETQYFGPGTRLLVL.

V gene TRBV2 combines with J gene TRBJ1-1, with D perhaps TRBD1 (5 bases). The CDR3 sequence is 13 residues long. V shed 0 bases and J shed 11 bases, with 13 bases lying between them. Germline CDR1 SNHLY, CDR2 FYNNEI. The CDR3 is CASSEALRGRAFF. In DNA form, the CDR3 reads TGTGCCAGCAGTGAAGCGCTGCGGGGACGGGCTTTCTTT. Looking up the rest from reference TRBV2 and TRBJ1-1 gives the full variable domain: EPEVTQTPSHQVTQMGQEVILRCVPISNHLYFYWYRQILGQKVEFLVSFYNNEISEKSEIFDDQFSVERPDGSNFTLKIRSTKLEDSAMYFCASSEALRGRAFFGQGTRLTVV.

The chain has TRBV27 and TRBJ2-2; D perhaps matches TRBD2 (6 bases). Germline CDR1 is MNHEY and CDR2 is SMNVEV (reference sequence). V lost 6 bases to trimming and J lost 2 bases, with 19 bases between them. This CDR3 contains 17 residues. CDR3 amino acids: CASSLLGASDNTGELFF. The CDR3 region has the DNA TGTGCCAGCAGCTTACTCGGGGCTAGCGATAACACCGGGGAGCTGTTTTTT.

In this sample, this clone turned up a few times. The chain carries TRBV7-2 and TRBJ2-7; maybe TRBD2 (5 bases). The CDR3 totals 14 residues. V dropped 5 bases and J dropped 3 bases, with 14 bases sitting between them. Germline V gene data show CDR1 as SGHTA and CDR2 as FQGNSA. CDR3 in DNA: TGTGCCAGCAGCCCGACTAATTTCGGCTACGAGCAGTACTTC. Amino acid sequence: CASSPTNFGYEQYF.

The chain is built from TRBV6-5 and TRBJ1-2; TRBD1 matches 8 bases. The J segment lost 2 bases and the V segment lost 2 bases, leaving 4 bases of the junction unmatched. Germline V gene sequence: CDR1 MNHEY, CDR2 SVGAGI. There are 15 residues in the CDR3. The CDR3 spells CASSYHGTGNYGYTF. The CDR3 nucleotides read TGTGCCAGCAGTTACCACGGGACAGGCAACTATGGCTACACCTTC.

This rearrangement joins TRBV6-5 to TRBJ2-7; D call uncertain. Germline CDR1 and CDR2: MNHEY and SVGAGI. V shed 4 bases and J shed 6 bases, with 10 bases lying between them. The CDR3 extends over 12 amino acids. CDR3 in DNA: TGTGCCAGCAGTTCAGGTCCCGGCGAGCAGTACTTC. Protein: CASSSGPGEQYF.

The CDR3 loop is CATSIYRGFYGYTF. In nucleotides, the CDR3 is TGTGCCACCAGCATCTACAGGGGTTTCTATGGCTACACCTTC. The chain joins TRBV15 to TRBJ1-2; 7 bases are a match to TRBD1. Looked up from germline, CDR1 is LNHNV and CDR2 is YYDKDF (reference sequence). The ends lost 4 bases at V and 4 bases at J; junction bases unmatched: 6. CDR3 length: 14 amino acids.

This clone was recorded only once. The CDR3 sequence: CSVEKGVSVRDGYTF. DNA of the CDR3: TGCAGCGTTGAGAAAGGGGTGAGCGTTCGGGATGGCTACACCTTC. This chain uses TRBV29-1 with TRBJ1-2; tentatively, D is TRBD1 (5 bases). The CDR3 loop spans 15 amino acids. CDR1 is SQVTM and CDR2 is ANQGSEA in the germline V gene. V lost 3 bases and J 6 bases, leaving 20 bases between the germline ends.

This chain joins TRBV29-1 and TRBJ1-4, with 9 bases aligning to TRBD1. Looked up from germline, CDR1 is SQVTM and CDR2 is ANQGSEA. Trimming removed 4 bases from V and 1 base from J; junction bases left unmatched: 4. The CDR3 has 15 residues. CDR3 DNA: TGCAGCGTTGGGGGACAGGGTAGAACTAATGAAAAACTGTTTTTT. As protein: CSVGGQGRTNEKLFF.

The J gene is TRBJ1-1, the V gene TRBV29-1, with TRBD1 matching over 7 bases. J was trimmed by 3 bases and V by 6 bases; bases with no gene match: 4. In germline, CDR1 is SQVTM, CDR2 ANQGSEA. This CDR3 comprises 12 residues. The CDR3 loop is CSVRRGYTEAFF. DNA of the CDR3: TGCAGCGTCCGCAGGGGGTACACTGAAGCTTTCTTT.

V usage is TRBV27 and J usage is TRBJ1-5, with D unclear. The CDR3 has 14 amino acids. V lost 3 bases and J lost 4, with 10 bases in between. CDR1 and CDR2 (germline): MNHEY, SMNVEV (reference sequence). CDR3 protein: CASSFYSVNQPQHF. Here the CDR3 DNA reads TGTGCCAGCAGTTTTTATAGCGTTAATCAGCCCCAGCATTTT.

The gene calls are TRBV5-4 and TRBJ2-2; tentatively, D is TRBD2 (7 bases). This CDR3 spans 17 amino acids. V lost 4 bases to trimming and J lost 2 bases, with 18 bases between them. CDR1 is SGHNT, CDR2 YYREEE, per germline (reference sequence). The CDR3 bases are TGTGCCAGCAGCCCCCACGCGGGGGCGCTTAACACCGGGGAGCTGTTTTTT. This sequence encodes CASSPHAGALNTGELFF.

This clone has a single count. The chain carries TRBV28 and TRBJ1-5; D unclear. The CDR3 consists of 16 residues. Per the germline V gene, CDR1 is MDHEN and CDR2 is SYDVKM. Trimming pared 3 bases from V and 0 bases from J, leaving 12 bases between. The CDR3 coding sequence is TGTGCCAGCAGTTTCCCGACGAGGTTTAGCAATCAGCCCCAGCATTTT. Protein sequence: CASSFPTRFSNQPQHF.

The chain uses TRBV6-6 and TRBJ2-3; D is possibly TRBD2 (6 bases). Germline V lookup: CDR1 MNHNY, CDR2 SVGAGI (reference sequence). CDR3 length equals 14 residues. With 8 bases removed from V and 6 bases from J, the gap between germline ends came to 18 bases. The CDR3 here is CASLGGRLRDTQYF. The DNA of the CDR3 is TGTGCCAGCCTTGGAGGGAGATTGAGGGATACGCAGTATTTT.

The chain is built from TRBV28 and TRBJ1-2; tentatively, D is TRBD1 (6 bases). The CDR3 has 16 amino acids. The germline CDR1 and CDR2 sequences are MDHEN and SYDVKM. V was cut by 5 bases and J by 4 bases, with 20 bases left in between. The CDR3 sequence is CASSPGERKGIYGYTF. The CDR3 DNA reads TGTGCCAGCAGTCCAGGGGAGAGGAAGGGCATCTATGGCTACACCTTC.

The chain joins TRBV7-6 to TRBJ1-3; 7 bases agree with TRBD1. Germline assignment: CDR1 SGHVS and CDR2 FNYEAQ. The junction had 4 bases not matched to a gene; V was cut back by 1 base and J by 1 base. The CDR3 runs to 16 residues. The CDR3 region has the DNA TGTGCCAGCAGCTTAGTGGGACAGCTGTCTGGAAACACCATATATTTT. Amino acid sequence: CASSLVGQLSGNTIYF.

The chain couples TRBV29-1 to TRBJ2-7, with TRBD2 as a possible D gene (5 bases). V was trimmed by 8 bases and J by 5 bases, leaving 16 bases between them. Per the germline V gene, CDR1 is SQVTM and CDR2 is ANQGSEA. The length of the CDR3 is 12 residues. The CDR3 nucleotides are TGCAGCATCACCGCGGGTCCCCACGAGCAGTACTTC. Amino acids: CSITAGPHEQYF.

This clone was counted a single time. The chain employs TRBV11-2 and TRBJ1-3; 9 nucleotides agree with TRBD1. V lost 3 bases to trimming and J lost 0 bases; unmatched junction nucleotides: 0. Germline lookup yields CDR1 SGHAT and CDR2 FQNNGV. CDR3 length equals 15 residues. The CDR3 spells CASSLGQGSGNTIYF. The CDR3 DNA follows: TGTGCCAGCAGCTTGGGACAGGGCTCTGGAAACACCATATATTTT.

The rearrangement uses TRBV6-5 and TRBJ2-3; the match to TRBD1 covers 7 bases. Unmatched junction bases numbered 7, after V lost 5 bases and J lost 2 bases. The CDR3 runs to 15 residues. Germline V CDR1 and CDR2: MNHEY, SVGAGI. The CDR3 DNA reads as TGTGCCAGCAGTACCGGGACAGTACCCACAGATACGCAGTATTTT. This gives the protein CASSTGTVPTDTQYF.

The CDR3 coding sequence is TGTGCCTGGGATCCGGGACACAGCCTCCAAGAGACCCAGTACTTC. Protein: CAWDPGHSLQETQYF. The chain has TRBV30 and TRBJ2-5; tentative D call: TRBD1 (6 bases). Germline V lookup: CDR1 GTSNPN, CDR2 SVGIG (reference sequence). The CDR3 is 15 residues long. V shed 5 bases and J shed 1 base, with 17 bases lying between them.

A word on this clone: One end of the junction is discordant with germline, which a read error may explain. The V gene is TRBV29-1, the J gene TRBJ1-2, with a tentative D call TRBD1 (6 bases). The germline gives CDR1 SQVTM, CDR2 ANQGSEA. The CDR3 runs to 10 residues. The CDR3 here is CSVKGEQVGF. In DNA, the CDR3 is TGCAGCGTTAAGGGGGAGCAGGTCGGCTTC.

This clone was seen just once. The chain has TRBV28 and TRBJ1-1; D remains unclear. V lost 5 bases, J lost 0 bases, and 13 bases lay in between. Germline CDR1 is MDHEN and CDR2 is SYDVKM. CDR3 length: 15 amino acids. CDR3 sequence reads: CASSPPGILNTEAFF. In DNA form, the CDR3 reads TGTGCCAGCAGTCCACCGGGAATTTTGAACACTGAAGCTTTCTTT.

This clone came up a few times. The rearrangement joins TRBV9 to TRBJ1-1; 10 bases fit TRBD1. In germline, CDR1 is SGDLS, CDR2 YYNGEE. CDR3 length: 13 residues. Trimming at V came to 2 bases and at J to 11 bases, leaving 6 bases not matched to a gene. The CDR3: CASSVGQGRRAFF. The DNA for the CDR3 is TGTGCCAGCAGCGTGGGACAGGGGAGGCGCGCTTTCTTT. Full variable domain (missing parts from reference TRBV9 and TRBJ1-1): DSGVTQTPKHLITATGQRVTLRCSPRSGDLSVYWYQQSLDQGLQFLIQYYNGEERAKGNILERFSAQQFPDLHSELNLSSLELGDSALYFCASSVGQGRRAFFGQGTRLTVV.

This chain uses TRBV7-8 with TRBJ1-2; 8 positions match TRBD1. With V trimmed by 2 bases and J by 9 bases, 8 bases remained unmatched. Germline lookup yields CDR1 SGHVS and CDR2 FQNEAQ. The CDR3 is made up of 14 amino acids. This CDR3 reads CASSLIGQGVSYTF. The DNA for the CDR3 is TGTGCCAGCAGCTTAATCGGACAGGGAGTGAGCTACACCTTC.

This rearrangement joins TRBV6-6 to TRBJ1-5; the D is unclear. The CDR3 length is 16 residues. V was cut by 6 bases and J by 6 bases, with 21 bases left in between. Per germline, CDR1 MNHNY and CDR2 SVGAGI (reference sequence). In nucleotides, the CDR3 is TGTGCCAGCAGGGGCCGGGCCTCCCACGGAGGTCAGCCCCAGCATTTT. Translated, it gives CASRGRASHGGQPQHF.